This T cell receptor (beta chain) originates from a study of blood T cell repertoires in COVID-19. Sequenced by immunoSEQ multiplex PCR; TCRdb stores in-frame clones only, minus some. The sample lists some 270,000 clones, more than 80% seen once, with 4.1% in the top ten. After removal of 4 bases from V and 4 bases from J, the junction contained 11 bases not matched to a gene. This CDR3 has 17 residues. From germline, CDR1 is SGHKS and CDR2 YYEKEE (reference sequence). This TCR came from a woman in her twenties or thirties with acute COVID-19. The chain links TRBV5-5 to TRBJ2-2; TRBD1 matches at 9 bases. The sample was PBMCs or T cells enriched from blood (not recorded which). The DNA of the CDR3 is TGTGCCAGCAGCCTTACCCCGGACAGGGGACTCACCGGGGAGCTGTTTTTT. As protein: CASSLTPDRGLTGELFF.